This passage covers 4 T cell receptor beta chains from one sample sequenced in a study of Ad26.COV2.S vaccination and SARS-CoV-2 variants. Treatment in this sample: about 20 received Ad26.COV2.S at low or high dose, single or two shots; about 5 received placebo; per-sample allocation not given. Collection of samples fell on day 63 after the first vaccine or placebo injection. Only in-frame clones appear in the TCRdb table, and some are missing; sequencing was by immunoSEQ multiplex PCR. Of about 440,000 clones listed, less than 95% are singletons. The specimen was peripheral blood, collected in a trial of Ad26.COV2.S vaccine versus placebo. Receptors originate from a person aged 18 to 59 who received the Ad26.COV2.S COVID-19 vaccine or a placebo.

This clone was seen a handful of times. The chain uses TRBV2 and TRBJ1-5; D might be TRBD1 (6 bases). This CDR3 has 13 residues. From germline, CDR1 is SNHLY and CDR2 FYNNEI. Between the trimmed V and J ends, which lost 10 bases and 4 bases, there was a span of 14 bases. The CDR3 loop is CANTQGVNQPQHF. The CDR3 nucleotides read TGTGCCAATACACAGGGAGTGAATCAGCCCCAGCATTTT.

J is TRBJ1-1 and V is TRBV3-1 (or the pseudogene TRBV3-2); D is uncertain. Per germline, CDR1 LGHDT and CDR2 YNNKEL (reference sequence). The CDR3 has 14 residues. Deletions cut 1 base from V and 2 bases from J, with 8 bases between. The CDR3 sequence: CASSQAPPNTEAFF. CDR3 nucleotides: TGTGCCAGCAGCCAAGCCCCCCCTAACACTGAAGCTTTCTTT.

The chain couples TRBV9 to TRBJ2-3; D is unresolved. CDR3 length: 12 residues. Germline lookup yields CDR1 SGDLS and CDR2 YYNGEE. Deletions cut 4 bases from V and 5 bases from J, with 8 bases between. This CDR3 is CASSPQVDTQYF. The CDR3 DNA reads TGTGCCAGCAGCCCGCAGGTAGATACGCAGTATTTT.

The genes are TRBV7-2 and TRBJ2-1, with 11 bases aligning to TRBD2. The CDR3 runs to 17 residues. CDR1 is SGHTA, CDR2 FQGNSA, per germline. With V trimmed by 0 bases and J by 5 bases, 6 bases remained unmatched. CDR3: CASSLAPTSGANNEQFF. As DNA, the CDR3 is TGTGCCAGCAGCTTAGCGCCGACTAGCGGGGCCAACAATGAGCAGTTCTTC.